This TCR beta chain originates from a study of identical twins. Overall study findings and caveats: Recombination models fit unrelated individuals' TCR alpha sharing but underestimated twins'. Memory repertoires lacked the insertion deficit that abundant cord blood beta clonotypes showed. Shared out-of-frame alpha sequences (those common to twins) showed excess low generation probability.

Deletions cut 4 bases from V and 9 bases from J, with 12 bases between. The CDR3 is 12 amino acids. The germline V gene encodes CDR1 SGHRS and CDR2 YFSETQ. Using its own MiXCR run on the 5' RACE reads, TCRdb lists one record per CDR3 protein. The table lists 450,000 to 650,000 distinct CDR3 sequences, roughly 15% of them singletons. With regard to this clonotype: Its specificity is not known.

The sample also formed part of further work on yellow fever vaccine responses in identical twins. That paper notes: Reportedly, the T cell response mounted by twins to vaccine seemed partly convergent, partly personalized.

This TCR came from a young woman in good health. V and J are TRBV5-1 and TRBJ2-3, with D maybe TRBD1 (5 bases). The specimen was CD4+ T cells sorted from blood. The CDR3 is CASSPQGWTQYF. The CDR3 DNA reads TGCGCCAGCAGCCCTCAGGGCTGGACGCAGTATTTT.